What follows are 22 T cell receptor beta chains derived from one specimen sequenced in a study of cytomegalovirus exposure and HLA in healthy donors. The PCR contained 60 Vbeta and 13 Jbeta primers. Data came from immunoSEQ multiplex PCR; TCRdb stores just in-frame clones and leaves some out. The data show around 130,000 clones, with about three quarters seen just once and 2.6% held by the top ten. Sequenced input: PBMCs. These TCRs come from a woman aged 60-75 years in good health and CMV-seropositive.

The chain employs TRBV18 and TRBJ1-6, with a weak D call TRBD1 (6 bases). Germline CDR1 and CDR2: KGHSH and LQKENI. The CDR3 contains 18 residues. Trimming pared 4 bases from V and 7 bases from J, leaving 23 bases between. Here the CDR3 reads CASSRGGAGASSNSPLHF. For the CDR3, the DNA is TGTGCCAGCTCACGGGGCGGAGCAGGGGCCTCTTCGAATTCACCCCTCCACTTT.

J is TRBJ1-5 and V is TRBV6-1; 7 positions match TRBD1. Germline V gene sequence: CDR1 MNHNS, CDR2 SASEGT. Germline trimming cut 3 bases from V and 7 bases from J; bases unmatched to any gene: 6. This CDR3 comprises 14 residues. CDR3 sequence (DNA): TGTGCCAGCAGTGAGTACAGGGGTTACCAGCCCCAGCATTTT. Amino acids: CASSEYRGYQPQHF.

This clone was picked up a small number of times. The chain combines TRBV6-1 with TRBJ1-2; D is perhaps TRBD1 (5 bases). The CDR3 loop spans 14 amino acids. Germline-derived CDR1 and CDR2 are MNHNS and SASEGT. Between the trimmed V and J ends, which lost 7 bases and 8 bases, there was a span of 20 bases. CDR3 sequence: CASMFPGLRTGYTF. The CDR3 DNA follows: TGTGCCAGCATGTTCCCGGGTCTTCGGACAGGCTACACCTTC.

The gene calls are TRBV6-1 and TRBJ2-7; TRBD1 agrees at 7 bases. Germline trimming cut 5 bases from V and 0 bases from J; bases unmatched to any gene: 4. Germline loops: CDR1 MNHNS, CDR2 SASEGT. The CDR3 has 14 residues. The CDR3 DNA sequence: TGTGCCAGCAGTCCCCGGGACAGCTCCTACGAGCAGTACTTC. This sequence encodes CASSPRDSSYEQYF.

The chain employs TRBV11-1 and TRBJ2-5, with TRBD2 matching over 7 bases. Germline CDR1 reads SGHAT; CDR2 reads FQDESV (reference sequence). V was pared by 4 bases and J by 0 bases, with 5 bases of the junction left unmatched. CDR3 size: 15 residues. CDR3 DNA: TGTGCCAGCAGCTACCGGGACTACTACCAAGAGACCCAGTACTTC. Protein product: CASSYRDYYQETQYF.

The rearrangement uses TRBV5-1 and TRBJ1-1; maybe TRBD1 (6 bases). V lost 5 bases and J lost 11, with 19 bases in between. The CDR3 spans 13 residues. Germline V gene data show CDR1 as SGHRS and CDR2 as YFSETQ. CDR3 loop: CASSQGREEHAFF. As DNA, the CDR3 is TGCGCCAGCAGTCAGGGGAGGGAAGAGCACGCTTTCTTT.

This clone was recorded once. J is TRBJ1-1 and V is TRBV7-3; unclear D gene. Germline V CDR1 and CDR2: SGHTA, FQGTGA. Trimming stripped 5 bases from V and 0 bases from J, with 10 bases between. This CDR3 is built from 14 residues. The CDR3 DNA sequence: TGTGCCAGCAGCCTGACATCTCTGAACACTGAAGCTTTCTTT. Its protein is CASSLTSLNTEAFF.

The chain is built from TRBV9 and TRBJ2-2, with D maybe TRBD2 (6 bases). The CDR3 covers 16 residues. CDR1 SGDLS and CDR2 YYNGEE come from the germline V gene. V was shortened by 0 bases and J by 1 base, with 10 bases between the two germline ends. The CDR3 DNA is TGTGCCAGCAGCGTAGTAGGGAGGATGAACACCGGGGAGCTGTTTTTT. The encoded protein is CASSVVGRMNTGELFF.

The V gene is TRBV6-1, the J gene TRBJ2-2; 8 bases line up with TRBD1. The V gene's germline CDR1 is MNHNS and CDR2 SASEGT. CDR3 size: 16 residues. V lost 4 bases, J lost 4 bases, and 8 bases stayed unmatched. CDR3 DNA sequence: TGTGCCAGCAGTGTGGGGGGCCAGGGGGCCACCGGGGAGCTGTTTTTT. Translation: CASSVGGQGATGELFF.

Only one count was recorded for this clone. The V gene is TRBV4-2, the J gene TRBJ2-3, with D unresolved. Germline CDR1 is LGHNA and CDR2 is YNFKEQ. Deletions cut 0 bases from V and 4 bases from J, with 11 bases between. The CDR3 runs 15 residues. CDR3 DNA sequence: TGTGCCAGCAGCCAAGACGGCTCTAGTGCAGATACGCAGTATTTT. Residues: CASSQDGSSADTQYF.

The J gene is TRBJ1-3, the V gene TRBV5-1, with no clear D. This CDR3 spans 13 amino acids. The germline CDR1 and CDR2 sequences are SGHRS and YFSETQ. The V end was cut by 4 bases, the J end by 4 bases, with 9 bases between. Here the CDR3 reads CASSPPGGNTIYF. The DNA of the CDR3 is TGCGCCAGCAGCCCCCCGGGGGGAAACACCATATATTTT.

As concerns this clone: A junction boundary mismatches the germline segment, possibly from a read error. This chain joins TRBV7-9 and TRBJ1-1, with 12 bases matching TRBD1. Germline assignment: CDR1 SEHNR and CDR2 FQNEAQ (reference sequence). This CDR3 contains 17 residues. The CDR3 protein is CSSSRQPGQGARTEAFF. CDR3 coding DNA: TGTTCCAGCAGCCGACAGCCGGGACAGGGGGCCCGGACTGAAGCTTTCTTT. Full variable domain (missing parts from reference TRBV7-9 and TRBJ1-1): DTGVSQNPRHKITKRGQNVTFRCDPISEHNRLYWYRQTLGQGPEFLTYFQNEAQLEKSRLLSDRFSAERPKGSFSTLEIQRTEQGDSAMYLCSSSRQPGQGARTEAFFGQGTRLTVV.

The rearrangement uses TRBV5-4 and TRBJ1-2; the D is unclear. V gave up 2 bases and J gave up 2 bases, with 7 bases separating them. This CDR3 has 13 amino acids. Looked up from germline, CDR1 is SGHNT and CDR2 is YYREEE (reference sequence). The CDR3 loop is CASSFDTNYGYTF. Here the CDR3 DNA reads TGTGCCAGCAGCTTTGACACCAACTATGGCTACACCTTC. The full variable domain, in which reference TRBV5-4 and TRBJ1-2 provide the parts outside the CDR3, is ETGVTQSPTHLIKTRGQQVTLRCSSQSGHNTVSWYQQALGQGPQFIFQYYREEENGRGNFPPRFSGLQFPNYSSELNVNALELDDSALYLCASSFDTNYGYTFGSGTRLTVV.

Worth noting for this clone: The identical CDR3 is also encoded by other nucleotide sequences in the sample. The V and J genes are TRBV5-6 and TRBJ1-3, with no clear D. Trimming took 4 bases from V and 4 from J, leaving 9 bases between them. The germline gives CDR1 SGHDT, CDR2 YYEEEE. The CDR3 loop spans 13 amino acids. CDR3 coding DNA: TGTGCCAGCAGCCTCAGCGGGGGAAACACCATATATTTT. It specifies CASSLSGGNTIYF.

A single count supports this clone. The rearrangement joins TRBV7-2 to TRBJ1-5, with a tentative D call TRBD1 (6 bases). Trimming removed 3 bases from V and 7 bases from J, with 16 bases in between. The CDR3 is 15 residues long. Per germline, CDR1 SGHTA and CDR2 FQGNSA. CDR3 sequence (DNA): TGTGCCAGCAGCTTGTCGCAGGGGAACGGACAGCCCCAGCATTTT. Translation: CASSLSQGNGQPQHF.

This chain links TRBV10-2 with TRBJ1-6, with TRBD1 matching 8 bases. V gave up 6 bases and J gave up 0 bases; unmatched junction bases: 7. The CDR3 loop spans 17 amino acids. CDR1 is WSHSY and CDR2 is SAAADI in the germline V gene. CDR3 amino acids: CASREGTGSSYNSPLHF. In nucleotides, the CDR3 is TGCGCCAGCAGGGAGGGGACAGGTAGCTCCTATAATTCACCCCTCCACTTT.

J is TRBJ1-1 and V is TRBV11-2; a possible D gene is TRBD1 (6 bases). The CDR3 loop spans 14 amino acids. Germline CDR1 SGHAT, CDR2 FQNNGV. Trimming stripped 7 bases from V and 7 bases from J, with 19 bases between. In nucleotides, the CDR3 is TGTGCCAGCATGGGGTGGGGGCGCGACGGTGAAGCTTTCTTT. This codes for CASMGWGRDGEAFF.

The chain carries TRBV19 and TRBJ2-3, with 7 bases lining up with TRBD1. The CDR3 has 15 residues. J was trimmed by 2 bases and V by 7 bases; bases with no gene match: 9. Germline V CDR1 and CDR2: LNHDA, SQIVND (reference sequence). The CDR3 spells CASTLGTATTDTQYF. Written as DNA, the CDR3 is TGTGCCAGTACCCTAGGGACAGCCACCACAGATACGCAGTATTTT.

The genes are TRBV5-1 and TRBJ1-1; D might be TRBD1 (6 bases). V dropped 0 bases and J dropped 0 bases, with 12 bases sitting between them. The CDR3 sequence is 16 residues long. Germline assignment: CDR1 SGHRS and CDR2 YFSETQ. CDR3 bases: TGCGCCAGCAGCTTGGCCTTACAGGGCTTGAACACTGAAGCTTTCTTT. Translating gives CASSLALQGLNTEAFF.

This clone has more than one count but fewer than ten. The V call is TRBV9, the J call TRBJ1-1; no definite D call. V was shortened by 3 bases and J by 6 bases, with 12 bases between the two germline ends. CDR1 and CDR2 from the germline V gene are SGDLS and YYNGEE. This CDR3 contains 13 residues. The CDR3 coding sequence is TGTGCCAGCAGCGGAGGCGGGCGGGCTGAAGCTTTCTTT. This gives the protein CASSGGGRAEAFF.

This chain joins TRBV7-8 and TRBJ2-7; 7 bases line up with TRBD1. Germline assignment: CDR1 SGHVS and CDR2 FQNEAQ. The V gene end was trimmed by 7 bases and the J gene end by 1 base; junction bases not matched to a gene: 7. The CDR3 extends over 14 amino acids. The CDR3 protein is CASKDRATSYEQYF. CDR3 bases: TGTGCCAGCAAAGACAGGGCCACATCCTACGAGCAGTACTTC. The full variable domain, in which reference TRBV7-8 and TRBJ2-7 provide the parts outside the CDR3, is GAGVSQSPRYKVAKRGQDVALRCDPISGHVSLFWYQQALGQGPEFLTYFQNEAQLDKSGLPSDRFFAERPEGSVSTLKIQRTQQEDSAVYLCASKDRATSYEQYFGPGTRLTVT.

The rearrangement uses TRBV5-1 and TRBJ2-1; TRBD2 matches at 9 bases. The CDR3 has 17 amino acids. V dropped 2 bases and J dropped 3; count of bases not matched to a gene: 9. Germline-derived CDR1 and CDR2 are SGHRS and YFSETQ. CDR3 residues: CASSLGLAGNNYNEQFF. CDR3 nucleotides: TGCGCCAGCAGCTTAGGTCTAGCGGGAAACAACTACAATGAGCAGTTCTTC.